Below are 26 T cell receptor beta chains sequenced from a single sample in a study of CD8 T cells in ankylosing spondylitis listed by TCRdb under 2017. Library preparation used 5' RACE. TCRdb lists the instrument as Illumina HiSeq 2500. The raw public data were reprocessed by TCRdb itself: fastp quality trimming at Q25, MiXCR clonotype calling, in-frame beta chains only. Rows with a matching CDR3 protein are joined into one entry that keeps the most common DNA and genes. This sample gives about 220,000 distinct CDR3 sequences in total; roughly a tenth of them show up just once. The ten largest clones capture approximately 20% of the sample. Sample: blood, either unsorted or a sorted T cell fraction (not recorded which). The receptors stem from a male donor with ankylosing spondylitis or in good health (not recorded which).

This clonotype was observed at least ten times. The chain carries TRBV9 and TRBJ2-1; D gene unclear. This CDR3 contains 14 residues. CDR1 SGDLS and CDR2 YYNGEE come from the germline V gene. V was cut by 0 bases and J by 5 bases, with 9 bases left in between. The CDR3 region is CASSVATANNEQFF. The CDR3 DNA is TGTGCCAGCAGCGTAGCTACGGCCAACAATGAGCAGTTCTTC.

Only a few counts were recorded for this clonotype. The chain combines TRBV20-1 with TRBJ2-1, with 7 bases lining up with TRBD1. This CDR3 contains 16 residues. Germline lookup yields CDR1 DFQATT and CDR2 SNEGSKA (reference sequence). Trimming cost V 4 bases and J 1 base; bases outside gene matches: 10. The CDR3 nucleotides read TGCAGTGCTACGTTTACGACAGGGCAATCCTACAATGAGCAGTTCTTC. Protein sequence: CSATFTTGQSYNEQFF.

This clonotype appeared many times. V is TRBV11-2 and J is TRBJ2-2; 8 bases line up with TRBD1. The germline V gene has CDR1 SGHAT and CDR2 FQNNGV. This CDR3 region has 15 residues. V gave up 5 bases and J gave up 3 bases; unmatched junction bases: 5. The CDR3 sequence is CASSRGTGDTGELFF. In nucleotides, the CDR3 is TGTGCCAGCAGCCGCGGGACAGGCGACACCGGGGAGCTGTTTTTT.

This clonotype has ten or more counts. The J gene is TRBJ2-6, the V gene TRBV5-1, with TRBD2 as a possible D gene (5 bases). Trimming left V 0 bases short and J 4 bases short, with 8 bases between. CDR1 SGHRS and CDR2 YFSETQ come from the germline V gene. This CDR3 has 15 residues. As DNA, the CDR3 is TGCGCCAGCAGCTTGGGGACTGAGGGGGCCAACGTCCTGACTTTC. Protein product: CASSLGTEGANVLTF.

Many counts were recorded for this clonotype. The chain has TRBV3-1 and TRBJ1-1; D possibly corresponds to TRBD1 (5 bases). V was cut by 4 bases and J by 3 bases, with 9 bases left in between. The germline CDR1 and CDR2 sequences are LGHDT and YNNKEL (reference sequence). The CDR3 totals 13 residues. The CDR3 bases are TGTGCCAGCAGCCTCATGGGGGACACTGAAGCTTTCTTT. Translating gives CASSLMGDTEAFF.

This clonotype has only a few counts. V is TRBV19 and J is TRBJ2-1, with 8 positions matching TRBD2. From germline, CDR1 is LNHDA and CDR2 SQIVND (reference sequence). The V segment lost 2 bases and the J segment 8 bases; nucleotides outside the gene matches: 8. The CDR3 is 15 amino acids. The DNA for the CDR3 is TGTGCCAGTAGTATAATGTCGGGGGGGAAGCATGAGCAGTTCTTC. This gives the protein CASSIMSGGKHEQFF.

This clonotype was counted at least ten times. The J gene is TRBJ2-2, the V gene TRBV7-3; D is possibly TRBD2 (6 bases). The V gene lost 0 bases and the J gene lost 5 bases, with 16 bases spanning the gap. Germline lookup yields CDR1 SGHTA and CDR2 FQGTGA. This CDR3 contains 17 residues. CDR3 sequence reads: CASSLTFSGHNTGELFF. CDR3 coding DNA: TGTGCCAGCAGCTTAACGTTTAGCGGACATAATACCGGGGAGCTGTTTTTT.

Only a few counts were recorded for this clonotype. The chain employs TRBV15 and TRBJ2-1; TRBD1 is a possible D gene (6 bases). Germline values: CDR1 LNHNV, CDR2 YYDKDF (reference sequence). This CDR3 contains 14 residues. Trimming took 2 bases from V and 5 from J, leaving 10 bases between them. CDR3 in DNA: TGTGCCACCAGCAGATACGGACAGCACAATGAGCAGTTCTTC. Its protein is CATSRYGQHNEQFF. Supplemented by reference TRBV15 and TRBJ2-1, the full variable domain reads DAMVIQNPRYQVTQFGKPVTLSCSQTLNHNVMYWYQQKSSQAPKLLFHYYDKDFNNEADTPDNFQSRRPNTSFCFLDIRSPGLGDTAMYLCATSRYGQHNEQFFGPGTRLTVL.

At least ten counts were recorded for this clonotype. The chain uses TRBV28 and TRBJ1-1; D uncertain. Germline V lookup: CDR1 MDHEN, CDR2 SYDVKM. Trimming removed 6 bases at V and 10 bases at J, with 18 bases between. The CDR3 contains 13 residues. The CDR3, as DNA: TGTGCCAGCAGCTTAGGTCTGGGAATAGGAGCTTTCTTT. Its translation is CASSLGLGIGAFF.

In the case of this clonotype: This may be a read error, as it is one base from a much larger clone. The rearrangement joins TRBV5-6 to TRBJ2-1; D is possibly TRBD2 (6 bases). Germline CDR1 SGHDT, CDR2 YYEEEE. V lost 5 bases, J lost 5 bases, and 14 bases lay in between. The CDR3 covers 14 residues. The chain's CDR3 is CASRLRGGNNEQFF. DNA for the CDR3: TGTGCCAGCAGACTGCGTGGGGGGAACAATGAGCAGTTCTTC.

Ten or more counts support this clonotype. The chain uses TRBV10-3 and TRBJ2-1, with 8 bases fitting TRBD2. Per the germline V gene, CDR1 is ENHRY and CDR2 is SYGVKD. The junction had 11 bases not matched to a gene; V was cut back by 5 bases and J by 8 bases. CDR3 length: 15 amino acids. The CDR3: CAISSSGGLGDEQFF. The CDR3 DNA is TGTGCCATCAGTTCCAGCGGGGGCCTCGGCGATGAGCAGTTCTTC.

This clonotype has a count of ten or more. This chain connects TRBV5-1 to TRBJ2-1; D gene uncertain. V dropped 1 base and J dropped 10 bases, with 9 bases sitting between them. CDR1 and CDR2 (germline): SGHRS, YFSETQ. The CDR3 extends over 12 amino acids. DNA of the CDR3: TGCGCCAGCAGCTTGAAGCCCGACGAGCAGTTCTTC. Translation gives CASSLKPDEQFF.

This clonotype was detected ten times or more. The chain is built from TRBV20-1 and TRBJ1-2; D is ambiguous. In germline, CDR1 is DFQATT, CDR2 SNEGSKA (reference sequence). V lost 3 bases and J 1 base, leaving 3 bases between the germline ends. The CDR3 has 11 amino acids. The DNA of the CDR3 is TGCAGTGCTAGCAATAACTATGGCTACACCTTC. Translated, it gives CSASNNYGYTF.

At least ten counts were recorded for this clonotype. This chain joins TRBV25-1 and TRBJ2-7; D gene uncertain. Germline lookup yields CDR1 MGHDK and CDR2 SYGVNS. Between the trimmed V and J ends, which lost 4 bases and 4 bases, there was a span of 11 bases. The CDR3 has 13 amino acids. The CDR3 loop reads CASSGMVQYEQYF. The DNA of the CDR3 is TGTGCCAGCAGTGGAATGGTCCAGTACGAGCAGTACTTC.

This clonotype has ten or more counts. The CDR3: CASSSGGGGNQPQHF. DNA for the CDR3: TGTGCCAGCAGTTCCGGTGGGGGCGGTAATCAGCCCCAGCATTTT. V usage is TRBV12-3 or TRBV12-4 and J usage is TRBJ1-5, with D perhaps matching TRBD1 (6 bases). V dropped 4 bases and J dropped 4 bases, with 14 bases sitting between them. CDR3 length: 15 residues.

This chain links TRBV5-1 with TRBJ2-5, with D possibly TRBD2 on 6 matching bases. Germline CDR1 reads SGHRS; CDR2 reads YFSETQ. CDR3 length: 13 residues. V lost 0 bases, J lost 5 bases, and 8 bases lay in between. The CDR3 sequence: CASSLAGVETQYF. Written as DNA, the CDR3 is TGCGCCAGCAGCTTGGCGGGGGTCGAGACCCAGTACTTC.

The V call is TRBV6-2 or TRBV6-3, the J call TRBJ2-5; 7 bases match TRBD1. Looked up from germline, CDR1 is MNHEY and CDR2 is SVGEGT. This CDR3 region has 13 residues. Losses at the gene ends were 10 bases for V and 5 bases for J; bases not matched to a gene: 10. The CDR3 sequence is CATKTGQEETQYF. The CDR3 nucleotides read TGTGCCACCAAGACAGGGCAGGAGGAGACCCAGTACTTC.

The DNA for the CDR3 is TGCAGCGTCCAGGGACGGCTGAACACTGAAGCTTTCTTT. It yields the protein CSVQGRLNTEAFF. The rearrangement links TRBV29-1 to TRBJ1-1, with D tentatively TRBD1 (5 bases). CDR3 length: 13 residues. Trimming removed 6 bases from V and 0 bases from J, with 11 bases in between. CDR1 SQVTM and CDR2 ANQGSEA come from the germline V gene.

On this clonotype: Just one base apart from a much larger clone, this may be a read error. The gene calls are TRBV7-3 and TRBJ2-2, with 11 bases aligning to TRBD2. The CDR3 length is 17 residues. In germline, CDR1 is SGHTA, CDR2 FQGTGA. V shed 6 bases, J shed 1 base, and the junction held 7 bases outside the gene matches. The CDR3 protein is CASRKGLAAMNTGELFF. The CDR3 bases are TGTGCCAGCAGGAAGGGACTAGCGGCGATGAACACCGGGGAGCTGTTTTTT. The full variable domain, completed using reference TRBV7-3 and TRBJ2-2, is GAGVSQTPSNKVTEKGKYVELRCDPISGHTALYWYRQSLGQGPEFLIYFQGTGAADDSGLPNDRFFAVRPEGSVSTLKIQRTERGDSAVYLCASRKGLAAMNTGELFFGEGSRLTVL.

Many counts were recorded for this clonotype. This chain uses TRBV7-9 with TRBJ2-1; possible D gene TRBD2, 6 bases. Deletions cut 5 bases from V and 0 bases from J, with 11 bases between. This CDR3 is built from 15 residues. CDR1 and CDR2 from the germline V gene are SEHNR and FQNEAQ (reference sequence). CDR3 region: CASSGGVSSYNEQFF. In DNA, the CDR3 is TGTGCCAGCAGCGGCGGGGTGAGCTCCTACAATGAGCAGTTCTTC.

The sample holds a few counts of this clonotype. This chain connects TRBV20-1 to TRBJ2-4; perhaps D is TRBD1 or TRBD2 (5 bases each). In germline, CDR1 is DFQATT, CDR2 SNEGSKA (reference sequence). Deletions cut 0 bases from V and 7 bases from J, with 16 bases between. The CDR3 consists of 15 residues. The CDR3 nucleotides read TGCAGTGCTAGAGATTTAAAGGGGCCGGGGAACATTCAGTACTTC. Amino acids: CSARDLKGPGNIQYF.

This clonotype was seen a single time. CDR3 residues: CSARLNDIRELFF. The CDR3 DNA sequence: TGCAGTGCTAGACTAAACGACATCAGGGAGCTGTTTTTT. This chain uses TRBV20-1 with TRBJ2-2; no reliable D call. CDR3 size: 13 residues. Trimming stripped 2 bases from V and 9 bases from J, with 13 bases between. The germline V gene has CDR1 DFQATT and CDR2 SNEGSKA (reference sequence).

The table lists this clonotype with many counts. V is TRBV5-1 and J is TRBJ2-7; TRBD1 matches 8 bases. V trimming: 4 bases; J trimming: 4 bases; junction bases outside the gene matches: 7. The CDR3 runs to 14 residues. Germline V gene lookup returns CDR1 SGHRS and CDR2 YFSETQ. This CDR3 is CASSPRTGQYEQYF. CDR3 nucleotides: TGCGCCAGCAGCCCAAGGACAGGGCAGTACGAGCAGTACTTC.

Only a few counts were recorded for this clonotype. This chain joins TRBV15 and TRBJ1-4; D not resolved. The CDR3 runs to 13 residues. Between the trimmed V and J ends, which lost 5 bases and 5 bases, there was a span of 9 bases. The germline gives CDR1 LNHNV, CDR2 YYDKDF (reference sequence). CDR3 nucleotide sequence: TGTGCCACCAGCCAATGGGGAAATGAAAAACTGTTTTTT. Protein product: CATSQWGNEKLFF.

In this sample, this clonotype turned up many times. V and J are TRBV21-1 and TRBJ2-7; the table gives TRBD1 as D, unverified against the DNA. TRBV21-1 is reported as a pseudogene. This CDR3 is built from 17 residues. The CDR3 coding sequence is TGTGCCAGCAGCAACCGGGACAGAGGGCTTAATCCCTACGAGCAGTACTTC. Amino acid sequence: CASSNRDRGLNPYEQYF.

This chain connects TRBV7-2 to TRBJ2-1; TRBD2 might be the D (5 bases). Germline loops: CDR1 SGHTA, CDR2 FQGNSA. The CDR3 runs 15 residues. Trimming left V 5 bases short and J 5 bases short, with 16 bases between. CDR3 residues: CASSPGQNGNNEQFF. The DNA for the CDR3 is TGTGCCAGCAGCCCCGGCCAAAACGGGAACAATGAGCAGTTCTTC. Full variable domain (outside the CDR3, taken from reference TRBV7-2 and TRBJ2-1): GAGVSQSPSNKVTEKGKDVELRCDPISGHTALYWYRQSLGQGLEFLIYFQGNSAPDKSGLPSDRFSAERTGGSVSTLTIQRTQQEDSAVYLCASSPGQNGNNEQFFGPGTRLTVL.